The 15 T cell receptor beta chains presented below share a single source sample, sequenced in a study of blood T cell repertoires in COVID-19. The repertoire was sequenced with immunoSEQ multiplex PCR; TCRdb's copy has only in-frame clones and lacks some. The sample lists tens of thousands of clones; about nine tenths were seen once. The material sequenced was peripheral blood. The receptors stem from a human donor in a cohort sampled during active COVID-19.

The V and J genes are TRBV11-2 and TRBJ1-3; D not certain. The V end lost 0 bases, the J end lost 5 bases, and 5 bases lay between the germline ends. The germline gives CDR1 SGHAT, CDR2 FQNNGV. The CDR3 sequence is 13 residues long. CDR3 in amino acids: CASSLEFRNTIYF. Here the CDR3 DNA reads TGTGCCAGCAGCTTAGAGTTCAGAAACACCATATATTTT.

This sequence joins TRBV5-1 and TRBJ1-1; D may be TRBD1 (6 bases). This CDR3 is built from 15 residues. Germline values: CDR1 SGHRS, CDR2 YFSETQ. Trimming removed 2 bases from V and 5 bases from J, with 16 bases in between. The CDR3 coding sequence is TGCGCCAGCAGCTTTTTAGGGTTCCAGGGGACTGAAGCTTTCTTT. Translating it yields CASSFLGFQGTEAFF.

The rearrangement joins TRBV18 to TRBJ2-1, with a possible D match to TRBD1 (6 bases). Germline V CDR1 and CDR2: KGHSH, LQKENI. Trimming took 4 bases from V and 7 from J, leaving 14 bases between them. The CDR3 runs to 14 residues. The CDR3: CASSRPTGSNEQFF. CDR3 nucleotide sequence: TGTGCCAGCTCACGACCAACAGGGAGTAATGAGCAGTTCTTC.

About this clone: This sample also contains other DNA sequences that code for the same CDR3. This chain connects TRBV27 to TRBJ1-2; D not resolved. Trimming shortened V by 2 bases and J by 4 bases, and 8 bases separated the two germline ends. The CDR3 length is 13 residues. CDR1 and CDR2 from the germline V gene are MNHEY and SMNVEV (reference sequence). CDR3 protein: CASSLGGLYGYTF. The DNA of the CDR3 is TGTGCCAGCAGTTTAGGCGGTCTCTATGGCTACACCTTC.

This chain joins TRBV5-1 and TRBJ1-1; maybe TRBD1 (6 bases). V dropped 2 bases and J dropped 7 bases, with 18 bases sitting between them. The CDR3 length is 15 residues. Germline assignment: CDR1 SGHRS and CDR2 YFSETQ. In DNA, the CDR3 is TGCGCCAGCAGCTTAGGACACAGGGATATGATTGAAGCTTTCTTT. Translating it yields CASSLGHRDMIEAFF.

CDR3 DNA sequence: TGTGCCAGCTCAACCCAGCAGGATGACACTGAAGCTTTCTTT. Its translation: CASSTQQDDTEAFF. This chain connects TRBV18 to TRBJ1-1; D gene ambiguous. The V gene's germline CDR1 is KGHSH and CDR2 LQKENI. V gave up 5 bases and J gave up 3 bases, with 13 bases separating them. The CDR3 is 14 amino acids.

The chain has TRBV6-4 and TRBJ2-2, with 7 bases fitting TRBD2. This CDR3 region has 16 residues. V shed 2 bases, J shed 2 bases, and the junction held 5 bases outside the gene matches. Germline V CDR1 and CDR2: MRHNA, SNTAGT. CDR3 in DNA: TGTGCCAGCAGTGACCATTCTAGCGGTAACACCGGGGAGCTGTTTTTT. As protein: CASSDHSSGNTGELFF.

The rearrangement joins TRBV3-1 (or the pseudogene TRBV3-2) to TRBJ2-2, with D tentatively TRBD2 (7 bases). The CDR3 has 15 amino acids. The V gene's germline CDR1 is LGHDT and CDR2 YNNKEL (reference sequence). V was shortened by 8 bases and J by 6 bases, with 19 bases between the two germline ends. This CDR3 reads CASQGGGWPPGELFF. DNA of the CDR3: TGTGCCAGCCAAGGGGGGGGTTGGCCGCCCGGGGAGCTGTTTTTT.

The CDR3 reads CASSFDPRPIFRGPQHF. CDR3 in DNA: TGTGCCAGCAGTTTTGACCCAAGGCCGATTTTCAGGGGACCCCAGCATTTT. J is TRBJ1-5 and V is TRBV27; a weak D match, TRBD1 (6 bases). The CDR3 consists of 17 residues. CDR1 and CDR2 from the germline V gene are MNHEY and SMNVEV (reference sequence). V was shortened by 3 bases and J by 10 bases, with 25 bases between the two germline ends.

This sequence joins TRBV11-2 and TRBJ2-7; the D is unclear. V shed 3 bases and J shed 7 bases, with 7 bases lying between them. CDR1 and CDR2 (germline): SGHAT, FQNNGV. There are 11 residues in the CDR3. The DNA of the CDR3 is TGTGCCAGCAGCTTCCAGGAAGAGCAGTACTTC. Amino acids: CASSFQEEQYF.

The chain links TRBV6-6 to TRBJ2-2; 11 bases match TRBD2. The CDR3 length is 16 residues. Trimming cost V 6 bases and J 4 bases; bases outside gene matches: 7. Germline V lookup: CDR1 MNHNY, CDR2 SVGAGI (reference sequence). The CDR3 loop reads CASRITSGGPTGELFF. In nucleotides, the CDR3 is TGTGCCAGCAGGATCACTAGCGGGGGACCCACCGGGGAGCTGTTTTTT.

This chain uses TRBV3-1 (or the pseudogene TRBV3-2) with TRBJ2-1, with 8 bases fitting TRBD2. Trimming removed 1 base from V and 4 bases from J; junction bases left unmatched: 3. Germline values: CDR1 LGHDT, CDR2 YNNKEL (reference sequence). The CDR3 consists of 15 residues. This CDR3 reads CASSQGSGTYNEQFF. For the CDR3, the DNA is TGTGCCAGCAGCCAAGGTAGCGGGACGTACAATGAGCAGTTCTTC.

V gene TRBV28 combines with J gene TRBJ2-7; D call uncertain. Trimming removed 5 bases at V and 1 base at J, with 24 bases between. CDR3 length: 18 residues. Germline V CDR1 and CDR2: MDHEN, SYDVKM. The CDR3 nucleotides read TGTGCCAGCAGTCAACTGGTTTCGCCCCCTACCCAATCCTACGAGCAGTACTTC. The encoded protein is CASSQLVSPPTQSYEQYF. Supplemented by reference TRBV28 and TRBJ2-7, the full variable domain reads DVKVTQSSRYLVKRTGEKVFLECVQDMDHENMFWYRQDPGLGLRLIYFSYDVKMKEKGDIPEGYSVSREKKERFSLILESASTNQTSMYLCASSQLVSPPTQSYEQYFGPGTRLTVT.

The CDR3 coding sequence is TGTGCCAGCAAATTTATGGACAGGGAACAAGAGACCCAGTACTTC. Its protein is CASKFMDREQETQYF. The chain couples TRBV27 to TRBJ2-5; 8 positions agree with TRBD1. The CDR3 has 15 amino acids. Germline V gene sequence: CDR1 MNHEY, CDR2 SMNVEV (reference sequence). V trimming: 7 bases; J trimming: 2 bases; junction bases outside the gene matches: 9.

CDR3 bases: TGTGCCAGCTCACCTCCAGCATCCGGGGGGATTTCGGGAAACATTCAGTACTTC. Protein: CASSPPASGGISGNIQYF. The chain uses TRBV18 and TRBJ2-4, with TRBD2 matching 7 bases. Losses at the gene ends were 3 bases for V and 6 bases for J; bases not matched to a gene: 17. The length of the CDR3 is 18 residues. The germline V gene encodes CDR1 KGHSH and CDR2 LQKENI.